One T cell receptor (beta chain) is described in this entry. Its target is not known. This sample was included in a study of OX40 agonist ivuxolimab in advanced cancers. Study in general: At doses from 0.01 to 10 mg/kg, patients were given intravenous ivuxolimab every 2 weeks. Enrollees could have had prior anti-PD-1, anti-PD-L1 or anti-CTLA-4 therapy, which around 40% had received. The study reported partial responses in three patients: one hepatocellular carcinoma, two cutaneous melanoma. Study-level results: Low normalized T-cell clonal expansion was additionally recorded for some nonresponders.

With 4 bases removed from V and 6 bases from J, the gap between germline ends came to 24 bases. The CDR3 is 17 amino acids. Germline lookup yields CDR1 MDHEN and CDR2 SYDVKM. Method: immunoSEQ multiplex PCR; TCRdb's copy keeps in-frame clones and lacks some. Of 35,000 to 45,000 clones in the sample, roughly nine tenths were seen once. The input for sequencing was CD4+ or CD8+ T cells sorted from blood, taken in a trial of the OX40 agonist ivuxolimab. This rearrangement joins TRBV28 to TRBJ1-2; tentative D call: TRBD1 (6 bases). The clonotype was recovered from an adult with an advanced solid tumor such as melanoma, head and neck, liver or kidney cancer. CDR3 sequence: CASSSRKFEGGANGYTF. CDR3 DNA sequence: TGTGCCAGCAGTTCGCGCAAGTTTGAGGGGGGCGCAAATGGCTACACCTTC.